The subject of this entry is one T cell receptor beta chain. The CDR3 runs 15 residues. In germline, CDR1 is MNHEY, CDR2 SMNVEV (reference sequence). Trimming removed 0 bases from V and 0 bases from J, with 9 bases in between. Amplified TCR beta CDR3 regions came from RNA transcripts. First-round RT-PCR targeting the TCR CDR3 was performed with the HTBI primer set. TCRdb itself ran the multiplex PCR reads through MiXCR, one entry per CDR3 protein. The table lists more than 300,000 distinct CDR3 sequences, about 13% of them singletons. These data belong to a study of T cells in Graves' hyperthyroidism and ophthalmopathy.

This receptor was taken from a woman under 30 with Graves' hyperthyroidism. V usage is TRBV27 and J usage is TRBJ2-7; D call uncertain. The sequencing input was blood. CDR3 coding DNA: TGTGCCAGCAGTTTATCGCCGGACGCCTCCTACGAGCAGTACTTC. Its translation is CASSLSPDASYEQYF.